The clone carrying this TCR beta chain is a singleton in its sample. This entry comes from a study of blood T cell repertoires in COVID-19. In the original analysis: How many nucleated cells were present was estimated from reference gene primer amplification. Only in-frame clones appear in the TCRdb table, and some are missing; sequencing was by immunoSEQ multiplex PCR. That table is the source of V, J and clone size, and D and trimming were worked out from the DNA. The sample has around 300,000 clones; around 89% are singletons. Individuals aged about 18 to 90 years were recruited from approximately 24 US areas. This CDR3 spans 14 amino acids. Trimming removed 3 bases at V and 1 base at J, with 7 bases between. Germline CDR1 reads SGHTA; CDR2 reads FQGNSA.

The rearrangement joins TRBV7-2 to TRBJ1-5, with D hard to call. The material sequenced was PBMCs or T cells enriched from blood (not recorded which). This sequence was found in a woman in her forties or fifties who had recovered from COVID-19. CDR3 protein: CASSFDGSNQPQHF. The CDR3 coding sequence is TGTGCCAGCAGCTTTGACGGGAGCAATCAGCCCCAGCATTTT.